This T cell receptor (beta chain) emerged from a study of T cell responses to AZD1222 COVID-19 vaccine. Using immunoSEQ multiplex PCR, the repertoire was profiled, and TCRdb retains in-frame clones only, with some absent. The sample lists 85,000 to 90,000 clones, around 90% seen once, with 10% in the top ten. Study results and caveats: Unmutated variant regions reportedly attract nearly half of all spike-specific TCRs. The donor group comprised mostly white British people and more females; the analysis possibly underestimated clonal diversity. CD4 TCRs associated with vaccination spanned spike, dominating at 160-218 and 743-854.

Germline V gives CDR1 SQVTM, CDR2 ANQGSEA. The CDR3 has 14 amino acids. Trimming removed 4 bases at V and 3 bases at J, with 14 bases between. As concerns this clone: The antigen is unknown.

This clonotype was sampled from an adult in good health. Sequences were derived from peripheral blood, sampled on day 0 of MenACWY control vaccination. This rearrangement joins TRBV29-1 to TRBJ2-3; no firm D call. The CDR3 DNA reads TGCAGCGTTGTTGGGCTAGGAGTAACAGATACGCAGTATTTT. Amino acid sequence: CSVVGLGVTDTQYF.